The clone carrying this T cell receptor (beta chain) was counted between two and nine times. Its antigen is as yet unknown. The data originate from a study of cytomegalovirus exposure and HLA in healthy donors. The wider study: Counted in an early data release were some 81 million unique TCRs from HLA-typed donors. Study-wide points: Serostatus for CMV was the only available immune exposure information.

CDR1 is MDHEN, CDR2 SYDVKM, per germline. Losses at the gene ends were 5 bases for V and 4 bases for J; bases not matched to a gene: 8. The length of the CDR3 is 14 residues. Amplification used 60 Vbeta primers and 13 Jbeta primers. Measured with immunoSEQ multiplex PCR; TCRdb has only the in-frame clones, and not every one. The repertoire has about 130,000 clones, approximately 83% of them found once; the top ten carry around 1.2%. The TCR comes from a girl aged 2 to 9 in good health and CMV-seronegative. This chain connects TRBV28 to TRBJ2-7, with TRBD2 matching 7 bases. The sequencing sample was made of PBMCs. DNA of the CDR3: TGTGCCAGCAGTGCCCCGGGAGGTGGGTACGAGCAGTACTTC. The encoded protein is CASSAPGGGYEQYF.